These 30 T cell receptor beta chains were all obtained from the same sample, sequenced in a study of regulatory T cells in long-lasting Graves disease. Time point indicated: newly diagnosed GD, antithyroid drugs for less than 3 months. From RNA extracted from PBMCs, the TCR library was made. iRepertoire HTBI primers and Arm-PCR of CDR3 regions built TCR beta libraries. TCRdb passed the multiplex PCR reads through MiXCR, listing each CDR3 protein once. The sample consists of roughly 220,000 distinct CDR3 sequences, about 18% of them appearing once. The sample in question was peripheral blood mononuclear cells (PBMCs), obtained at new diagnosis, from a patient treated with antithyroid drugs. The receptor set was obtained from a female donor with Graves disease.

Points on this clonotype: This probably arose from a read error, given a far larger clone one base away. The CDR3 DNA follows: TGTGCCAGCAGCTTACCGGCCTCAGATACGCGGTATTTT. Amino acids: CASSLPASDTRYF. J is TRBJ2-3 and V is TRBV11-2; D ambiguous. The CDR3 covers 13 residues. CDR1 is SGHAT and CDR2 is FQNNGV in the germline V gene.

The chain combines TRBV3-1 with TRBJ1-6; no definite D call. Trimming removed 5 bases from V and 3 bases from J, with 8 bases in between. The germline gives CDR1 LGHDT, CDR2 YNNKEL (reference sequence). The length of the CDR3 is 14 residues. The CDR3 sequence: CASSTTYYNSPLHF. DNA for the CDR3: TGTGCCAGCAGCACAACCTACTATAATTCACCCCTCCACTTT. Full variable domain (outside the CDR3, taken from reference TRBV3-1 and TRBJ1-6): DTAVSQTPKYLVTQMGNDKSIKCEQNLGHDTMYWYKQDSKKFLKIMFSYNNKELIINETVPNRFSPKSPDKAHLNLHINSLELGDSAVYFCASSTTYYNSPLHFGNGTRLTVT.

This chain connects TRBV6-1 to TRBJ2-5; 12 positions match TRBD2. CDR1 is MNHNS, CDR2 SASEGT, per germline. After removal of 6 bases from V and 5 bases from J, the junction contained 7 bases not matched to a gene. CDR3 length equals 15 residues. CDR3 region: CASRELAGGRETQYF. The CDR3 DNA reads as TGTGCCAGCAGAGAGCTAGCGGGAGGGCGCGAGACCCAGTACTTC.

Ten or more counts support this clonotype. The chain joins TRBV6-5 to TRBJ1-1; a weak D match, TRBD1 (6 bases). CDR1 and CDR2 (germline): MNHEY, SVGAGI. This CDR3 is 15 amino acids long. V was shortened by 4 bases and J by 2 bases, with 14 bases between the two germline ends. This CDR3 reads CASSSTGGHNTEAFF. The CDR3 region has the DNA TGTGCCAGCAGTTCCACGGGGGGGCATAACACTGAAGCTTTCTTT.

This clonotype was counted many times. The rearrangement joins TRBV27 to TRBJ2-3, with a tentative D call TRBD2 (5 bases). The germline V gene has CDR1 MNHEY and CDR2 SMNVEV (reference sequence). The CDR3 has 14 amino acids. V gave up 7 bases and J gave up 2 bases, with 13 bases separating them. The CDR3 is CASTPGSPTDTQYF. The CDR3 region has the DNA TGTGCCAGCACCCCGGGGAGCCCCACAGATACGCAGTATTTT.

This clonotype has a handful of counts. The chain is built from TRBV12-3 or TRBV12-4 and TRBJ2-7; TRBD1 might be the D (6 bases). The CDR3 has 14 residues. Trimming removed 5 bases from V and 0 bases from J, with 11 bases in between. The CDR3 region has the DNA TGTGCCAGCAGTGGGGGCGGCAACTCCTACGAGCAGTACTTC. Amino acid sequence: CASSGGGNSYEQYF.

On this clonotype: This likely traces to a read error, being one base from a far larger clone. V and J are TRBV7-2 and TRBJ2-1, with D unresolved. Germline CDR1 reads SGHTA; CDR2 reads FQGNSA. CDR3 length equals 11 residues. The DNA of the CDR3 is TGTGCCAGCAGCTCCTACAATGGGCAGTTCTTC. This encodes CASSSYNGQFF.

This clonotype was counted ten times or more. The genes are TRBV2 and TRBJ2-7; TRBD1 aligns across 9 bases. This CDR3 spans 15 amino acids. Germline V gene sequence: CDR1 SNHLY, CDR2 FYNNEI. V dropped 4 bases and J dropped 6; count of bases not matched to a gene: 10. This CDR3 is CASSGPGQGLAEQYF. The CDR3, as DNA: TGTGCCAGCAGTGGACCGGGACAGGGTCTCGCCGAGCAGTACTTC.

This clonotype was seen ten or more times. This rearrangement joins TRBV2 to TRBJ2-5, with a tentative D call TRBD2 (5 bases). The CDR3 has 13 residues. CDR1 and CDR2 (germline): SNHLY, FYNNEI. V lost 7 bases, J lost 2 bases, and 11 bases lay in between. The CDR3 bases are TGTGCCAGCAAGAGGGAACCTCAAGAGACCCAGTACTTC. This gives the protein CASKREPQETQYF.

This clonotype was counted many times. The chain joins TRBV6-1 to TRBJ2-1, with D tentatively TRBD2 (5 bases). Trimming removed 8 bases from V and 8 bases from J, with 16 bases in between. From germline, CDR1 is MNHNS and CDR2 SASEGT. The CDR3 has 13 residues. The CDR3 spells CASLLKGAYEQFF. Written as DNA, the CDR3 is TGTGCCAGCTTGCTAAAGGGAGCCTATGAGCAGTTCTTC.

This clonotype was found a few times. This chain connects TRBV12-3 or TRBV12-4 to TRBJ2-1; no definite D call. This CDR3 has 16 amino acids. V was shortened by 5 bases and J by 0 bases, with 14 bases between the two germline ends. CDR3 nucleotides: TGTGCCAGCAGTCCGTGTGACGCAAGCTCCTACAATGAGCAGTTCTTC. It specifies CASSPCDASSYNEQFF.

The chain uses TRBV5-1 and TRBJ1-5; 10 positions agree with TRBD1. V lost 4 bases, J lost 2 bases, and 3 bases stayed unmatched. The CDR3 sequence is 15 residues long. The V gene's germline CDR1 is SGHRS and CDR2 YFSETQ. CDR3 amino acids: CASSPGTGGNQPQHF. The CDR3 DNA reads as TGCGCCAGCAGCCCCGGGACAGGGGGCAATCAGCCCCAGCATTTT.

This clonotype was counted at least ten times. The chain carries TRBV20-1 and TRBJ2-7, with 9 bases lining up with TRBD2. Trimming cost V 6 bases and J 3 bases; bases outside gene matches: 6. Germline V CDR1 and CDR2: DFQATT, SNEGSKA (reference sequence). CDR3 length: 13 residues. In DNA, the CDR3 is TGCAGTGCATTAGCGGGAGCTAACTACGAGCAGTACTTC. As protein: CSALAGANYEQYF.

This clonotype was seen ten or more times. This chain connects TRBV27 to TRBJ1-4; D might be TRBD1 (5 bases). This CDR3 contains 18 residues. The germline CDR1 and CDR2 sequences are MNHEY and SMNVEV (reference sequence). V was clipped by 0 bases and J by 5 bases, with 19 bases between them. CDR3 amino acids: CASSLSVPRDGGNEKLFF. The CDR3 region has the DNA TGTGCCAGCAGTTTATCGGTACCGAGGGACGGAGGGAATGAAAAACTGTTTTTT.

This clonotype has ten or more counts. This sequence joins TRBV2 and TRBJ2-1; 8 positions match TRBD1. Looked up from germline, CDR1 is SNHLY and CDR2 is FYNNEI. The ends lost 7 bases at V and 4 bases at J; junction bases unmatched: 6. This CDR3 region has 14 residues. The CDR3 loop is CASTLTGVYNEQFF. The CDR3 DNA reads as TGTGCCAGCACCCTGACAGGGGTTTACAATGAGCAGTTCTTC.

This clonotype was detected ten times or more. The gene calls are TRBV12-3 or TRBV12-4 and TRBJ2-1; D tentatively reads TRBD1 or TRBD2 (5 bases each). The CDR3 has 15 amino acids. V was trimmed by 2 bases and J by 5 bases, leaving 13 bases between them. CDR3 nucleotides: TGTGCCAGCAGTTTAATCGGAGGACACAACAATGAGCAGTTCTTC. Translating gives CASSLIGGHNNEQFF.

This clonotype was recorded at least ten times. The J gene is TRBJ1-5, the V gene TRBV2; 7 bases fit TRBD1. Germline CDR1 reads SNHLY; CDR2 reads FYNNEI. The CDR3 extends over 14 amino acids. The V gene end was trimmed by 6 bases and the J gene end by 9 bases; junction bases not matched to a gene: 11. CDR3 nucleotide sequence: TGTGCCAGCAGCATAACAGGGGTAAAGCGGCCCCAGCATTTT. This gives the protein CASSITGVKRPQHF. The full variable domain, rest sourced from reference TRBV2 and TRBJ1-5, is EPEVTQTPSHQVTQMGQEVILRCVPISNHLYFYWYRQILGQKVEFLVSFYNNEISEKSEIFDDQFSVERPDGSNFTLKIRSTKLEDSAMYFCASSITGVKRPQHFGDGTRLSIL.

V is TRBV29-1 and J is TRBJ1-2; D is possibly TRBD1 (6 bases). Germline V gene sequence: CDR1 SQVTM, CDR2 ANQGSEA. Trimming stripped 0 bases from V and 5 bases from J, with 28 bases between. CDR3 size: 19 residues. The CDR3 reads CSVEDRGAGAGEGIYGYTF. CDR3 DNA sequence: TGCAGCGTTGAAGATAGGGGGGCAGGGGCCGGGGAGGGAATTTATGGCTACACCTTC.

Ten or more counts support this clonotype. The chain uses TRBV5-1 and TRBJ2-5, with TRBD2 matching over 9 bases. The length of the CDR3 is 14 residues. The V and J ends lost 4 bases and 1 base, in that order; junction bases with no gene match: 2. CDR1 and CDR2 from the germline V gene are SGHRS and YFSETQ. CDR3 region: CASSAGGSQETQYF. Here the CDR3 DNA reads TGCGCCAGCAGCGCGGGGGGGTCCCAAGAGACCCAGTACTTC. Combining the CDR3 with reference TRBV5-1 and TRBJ2-5 gives the whole variable domain KAGVTQTPRYLIKTRGQQVTLSCSPISGHRSVSWYQQTPGQGLQFLFEYFSETQRNKGNFPGRFSGRQFSNSRSEMNVSTLELGDSALYLCASSAGGSQETQYFGPGTRLLVL.

This clonotype was seen ten or more times. The chain combines TRBV20-1 with TRBJ2-3; the match to TRBD2 covers 12 bases. The CDR3 totals 15 residues. J lost 3 bases, V lost 5 bases, and 6 bases had no gene match. The germline V gene has CDR1 DFQATT and CDR2 SNEGSKA (reference sequence). CDR3 sequence: CSAESGLAGTDTQYF. The CDR3 bases are TGCAGTGCTGAATCTGGACTAGCGGGAACAGATACGCAGTATTTT.

This clonotype has a count of ten or more. The CDR3 region is CATSRDWGGTEAFF. Written as DNA, the CDR3 is TGTGCCACCAGCAGAGATTGGGGGGGCACTGAAGCTTTCTTT. The chain uses TRBV15 and TRBJ1-1; D possibly corresponds to TRBD1 (5 bases). The length of the CDR3 is 14 residues. Deletions cut 0 bases from V and 4 bases from J, with 9 bases between. Germline assignment: CDR1 LNHNV and CDR2 YYDKDF (reference sequence).

This clonotype was seen many times. The chain is built from TRBV12-3 or TRBV12-4 and TRBJ1-1; D not resolved. CDR3 length equals 15 residues. The V end lost 2 bases, the J end lost 0 bases, and 10 bases lay between the germline ends. CDR3 bases: TGTGCCAGCAGTTTATATGGCAGAATGAACACTGAAGCTTTCTTT. Encoded protein: CASSLYGRMNTEAFF.

Many counts were recorded for this clonotype. The chain recombines TRBV27 with TRBJ1-1; maybe TRBD1 (6 bases). Trimming took off 6 bases at V and 2 bases at J, with 13 bases between the two ends. Germline loops: CDR1 MNHEY, CDR2 SMNVEV (reference sequence). CDR3 length: 14 residues. The DNA of the CDR3 is TGTGCCAGCAGACAGGGTTCACAAAACACTGAAGCTTTCTTT. This sequence encodes CASRQGSQNTEAFF.

This clonotype was picked up many times. The junction departs from germline at one end; a sequencing error may be responsible. The V gene is TRBV10-2, the J gene TRBJ1-1; D is unclear. The CDR3 is 11 residues long. CDR1 is WSHSY, CDR2 SAAADI, per germline. CDR3 sequence reads: CASRLNTEAFF. In DNA form, the CDR3 reads TGTGCCAGCAGGTTGAACACTGAAGCTTTCTTT.

This chain uses TRBV20-1 with TRBJ2-1, with TRBD1 matching over 8 bases. V lost 4 bases to trimming and J lost 9 bases; unmatched junction nucleotides: 11. This CDR3 has 14 amino acids. From germline, CDR1 is DFQATT and CDR2 SNEGSKA (reference sequence). Written as DNA, the CDR3 is TGCAGTGCTAACCGGGACTCGGGGACAGGTGAGCAGTTCTTC. Its protein is CSANRDSGTGEQFF.

This clonotype was seen repeatedly, ten times or more. The gene calls are TRBV28 and TRBJ2-5; TRBD2 agrees at 8 bases. The CDR3 loop spans 14 amino acids. V lost 6 bases to trimming and J lost 1 base; unmatched junction nucleotides: 4. Germline CDR1 MDHEN, CDR2 SYDVKM. The CDR3 region has the DNA TGTGCCAGCAGCTTTAGCGGGACCCAAGAGACCCAGTACTTC. This gives the protein CASSFSGTQETQYF.

Ten or more counts support this clonotype. Its ends do not fully match the called genes, so a read error is possible. The V gene is TRBV11-2, the J gene TRBJ1-1; 8 bases map to TRBD1. The CDR3 contains 15 residues. Germline V gene lookup returns CDR1 SGHAT and CDR2 FQNNGV. Here the CDR3 DNA reads TGTGTCAGCAGCTTAGGGACAGGTGGTGGTTCTGAAGCTTTCTTT. It is translated as CVSSLGTGGGSEAFF. Together with reference TRBV11-2 and TRBJ1-1, the CDR3 gives the full variable domain: EAGVAQSPRYKIIEKRQSVAFWCNPISGHATLYWYQQILGQGPKLLIQFQNNGVVDDSQLPKDRFSAERLKGVDSTLKIQPAKLEDSAVYLCVSSLGTGGGSEAFFGQGTRLTVV.

This chain connects TRBV19 to TRBJ2-4, with D possibly TRBD2 on 7 matching bases. The V end lost 7 bases, the J end lost 6 bases, and 13 bases lay between the germline ends. In germline, CDR1 is LNHDA, CDR2 SQIVND (reference sequence). This CDR3 has 13 residues. The CDR3 nucleotides are TGTGCCAGTATTCCGGGGGGCTCAAACATTCAGTACTTC. Translation gives CASIPGGSNIQYF.

This clonotype was seen ten or more times. The chain uses TRBV29-1 and TRBJ1-2, with D hard to call. The V end was cut by 5 bases, the J end by 3 bases, with 10 bases between. This CDR3 is 12 amino acids long. From germline, CDR1 is SQVTM and CDR2 ANQGSEA. The CDR3 DNA is TGCAGCGTTACAACAGAGGACTATGGCTACACCTTC. Its protein product is CSVTTEDYGYTF. Using reference TRBV29-1 and TRBJ1-2 for the parts outside the CDR3, the full variable domain is SAVISQKPSRDICQRGTSLTIQCQVDSQVTMMFWYRQQPGQSLTLIATANQGSEATYESGFVIDKFPISRPNLTFSTLTVSNMSPEDSSIYLCSVTTEDYGYTFGSGTRLTVV.

This clonotype was observed many times. CDR3 bases: TGTGCCAGCAGCCGTCTTGTAATCACTGAAGCTTTCTTT. It specifies CASSRLVITEAFF. The chain links TRBV11-2 to TRBJ1-1; no clear D. Trimming shortened V by 5 bases and J by 4 bases, and 11 bases separated the two germline ends. The CDR3 runs 13 residues. Per germline, CDR1 SGHAT and CDR2 FQNNGV.